A selection of T cell receptor beta chains follows, all from one sample in a study of breast tumors, draining lymph nodes, adjacent tissues. One entry per CDR3 protein results from TCRdb running MiXCR on the multiplex PCR reads. The sample yields some 53,000 distinct CDR3 sequences, approximately 45% seen once. The sequencing input was breast tumor tissue. These TCRs come from a female donor with breast cancer. Some clones in this sample may be carry-over from other donors' samples. Both conserved end residues are part of each CDR3. Fields, in order: J gene, V gene, D gene, clone size, CDR3 protein, CDR3 DNA. D genes are given only for firm matches. Size values are once, few and many counts, or a class for expanded clones, and some rows have none.

>TRBJ1-3|TRBV7-2|.|many
CASSFGAFSGNTIYF
TGTGCCAGCAGCTTCGGGGCTTTCTCTGGAAACACCATATATTTT
>TRBJ2-7|TRBV20-1|TRBD2|.
CSGSSGEYEPYF
TGCAGTGGGAGTAGCGGGGAATACGAGCCGTACTTC
>TRBJ2-3|TRBV20-1|TRBD2|many
CSARDRLAGVSDTQYF
TGCAGTGCTAGAGACCGGCTAGCGGGAGTTTCAGATACGCAGTATTTT
>TRBJ2-7|TRBV15|TRBD2|many
CATSRDLGGSYEQYF
TGTGCCACCAGCAGAGACTTGGGGGGGAGCTACGAGCAGTACTTC
>TRBJ1-2|TRBV5-6|.|many
CASSLVGATWDYGYTF
TGTGCCAGCAGCTTGGTCGGGGCGACCTGGGACTATGGCTACACCTTC
>TRBJ2-2|TRBV7-3|.|many
CASSPQPRGATGELFF
TGTGCCAGCAGCCCGCAACCCCGAGGGGCTACCGGGGAGCTGTTTTTT
>TRBJ2-5|TRBV6-6|.|many
CASSYLGIQETQYF
TGTGCCAGCAGTTACCTGGGAATTCAGGAGACCCAGTACTTC
>TRBJ2-1|TRBV6-1|.|many
CASSEFGVTEQFF
TGTGCCAGCAGTGAATTTGGGGTCACTGAGCAGTTCTTC
>TRBJ2-1|TRBV20-1|.|many
CGLEPRFNEQFF
TGCGGGCTCGAGCCCCGATTTAATGAGCAGTTCTTC
>TRBJ2-1|TRBV30|.|many
CAWNVGTSKGQFF
TGTGCCTGGAACGTTGGGACATCAAAAGGGCAGTTCTTC
>TRBJ2-2|TRBV4-1|.|many
CASSPHWDPDTGELFF
TGCGCCAGCAGCCCCCATTGGGACCCTGACACCGGGGAGCTGTTTTTT
>TRBJ2-2|TRBV7-8|TRBD2|many
CASSREDGELFF
TGTGCCAGCAGCCGGGAGGACGGGGAGCTGTTTTTT
>TRBJ2-2|TRBV19|TRBD2|many
CASRSTGGSGVAAGELFF
TGTGCCAGTAGATCCACCGGTGGGAGCGGGGTAGCGGCCGGGGAGCTGTTTTTT
>TRBJ1-2|TRBV15|.|many
CATSRDATDYGYTF
TGTGCCACCAGCAGAGACGCTACAGACTATGGCTACACCTTC
>TRBJ2-1|TRBV6-1|.|many
CASSLQGGDYNEQFF
TGTGCCAGCAGTTTACAGGGGGGGGACTACAATGAGCAGTTCTTC
>TRBJ1-1|TRBV6-6|TRBD1|many
CASSPGTANTEAFF
TGTGCCAGCAGTCCCGGGACAGCAAACACTGAAGCTTTCTTT
>TRBJ1-1|TRBV20-1|.|many
CSATTHRAQAFF
TGCAGTGCTACAACTCACAGGGCCCAAGCTTTCTTT
>TRBJ2-7|TRBV4-3|.|many
CASSQDSGVGYEQYF
TGCGCCAGCAGCCAAGACTCGGGAGTCGGCTACGAGCAGTACTTC
>TRBJ1-3|TRBV19|.|medium-sized
CATLKGSGNTIYF
TGTGCCACCCTTAAGGGCTCTGGAAACACCATATATTTT
>TRBJ2-7|TRBV2|TRBD1|many
CASSELIGGPYEQYF
TGTGCCAGCAGTGAATTGATAGGGGGCCCCTACGAGCAGTACTTC
>TRBJ2-7|TRBV5-5|.|.
CASSLQGKSLAPYERYF
TGTGCCAGCAGCTTACAGGGGAAGTCGCTAGCGCCCTACGAGCGGTACTTC
>TRBJ1-2|TRBV19|.|.
CASGSQGRGYTF
TGTGCCAGTGGCAGTCAGGGCAGAGGCTACACCTTC
>TRBJ2-4|TRBV6-5|TRBD2|.
CASSYRGGKNIQYF
TGTGCCAGCAGTTACCGGGGGGGGAAAAACATTCAGTACTTC
>TRBJ1-6|TRBV5-1|TRBD1|.
CASGPDRGHGSPLHF
TGCGCCAGCGGACCGGACAGGGGGCACGGTTCACCCCTCCACTTT
>TRBJ2-1|TRBV20-1|.|many
CSADGTGYNEQFF
TGCAGTGCAGATGGGACTGGCTACAATGAGCAGTTCTTC
>TRBJ1-6|TRBV6-6|TRBD1|.
CASSPGTAISPLHF
TGTGCCAGCAGTCCCGGGACAGCTATTTCACCCCTCCACTTT
>TRBJ2-7|TRBV10-3|.|.
CAISEDLTGYEQYF
TGTGCCATCAGTGAGGACTTAACTGGCTACGAGCAGTACTTC
>TRBJ2-6|TRBV29-1|.|.
CSVRHPSGANVLTF
TGCAGCGTCCGACACCCCTCTGGGGCCAACGTCCTGACTTTC
>TRBJ2-7|TRBV3-1|.|many
CASSQTTYEQYF
TGTGCCAGCAGCCAAACGACCTACGAGCAGTACTTC
>TRBJ2-5|TRBV15|TRBD1|.
CATSSPGTGYQETQYF
TGTGCCACCAGCAGCCCCGGGACAGGATACCAAGAGACCCAGTACTTC
>TRBJ2-3|TRBV14|TRBD1|many
CASSQDAGTGILTDTQYF
TGTGCCAGCAGCCAAGATGCCGGGACAGGGATACTCACAGATACGCAGTATTTT
>TRBJ1-4|TRBV5-8|TRBD1|many
CASSPGTGPATNEKLFF
TGTGCCAGCAGCCCGGGGACAGGCCCAGCAACTAATGAAAAACTGTTTTTT
>TRBJ2-2|TRBV20-1|TRBD1|few
CSARELTGGRAGELFF
TGCAGTGCTAGAGAGCTCACAGGGGGCCGAGCCGGGGAGCTGTTTTTT
>TRBJ1-6|TRBV11-2|.|many
CASSLVGDWPNSNSPLHF
TGTGCCAGCAGCTTAGTGGGGGATTGGCCTAATAGTAATTCACCCCTCCACTTT
>TRBJ2-7|TRBV14|TRBD2|many
CASSQWLAGIYEQYF
TGTGCCAGCAGCCAGTGGCTAGCGGGAATCTACGAGCAGTACTTC
>TRBJ1-3|TRBV10-3|.|medium-sized
CAIRSDKVGNTIYF
TGTGCCATCAGGTCGGACAAAGTCGGAAACACCATATATTTT
>TRBJ2-7|TRBV7-9|TRBD2|few
CASSKVGTSGTRGQQYF
TGTGCCAGCAGCAAAGTCGGGACTAGCGGGACAAGAGGTCAGCAGTACTTC
>TRBJ2-4|TRBV28|.|.
CASSLLPGRGIQYF
TGTGCCAGCAGTTTACTGCCAGGAAGGGGCATTCAGTACTTC